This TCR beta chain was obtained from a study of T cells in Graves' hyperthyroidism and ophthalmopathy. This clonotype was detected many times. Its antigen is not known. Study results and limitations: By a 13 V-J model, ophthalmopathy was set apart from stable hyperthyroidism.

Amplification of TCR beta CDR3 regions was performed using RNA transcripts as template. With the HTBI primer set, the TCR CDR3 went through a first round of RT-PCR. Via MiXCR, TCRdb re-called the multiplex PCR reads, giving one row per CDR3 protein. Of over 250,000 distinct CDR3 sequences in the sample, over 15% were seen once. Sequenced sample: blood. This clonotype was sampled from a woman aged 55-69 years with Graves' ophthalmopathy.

The CDR3 protein is CASSFGYYEQYF. The CDR3, as DNA: TGTGCCAGCAGTTTCGGTTATTACGAGCAGTACTTC. The rearrangement joins TRBV6-2 or TRBV6-3 to TRBJ2-7, with D unclear. V was cut by 4 bases and J by 4 bases, with 8 bases left in between. CDR3 size: 12 residues. In germline, CDR1 is MNHEY, CDR2 SVGEGT.